This T cell receptor (beta chain) was recorded in a study of neurological immune-mediated disorders. Study-level points and caveats: The highest TCR clonal expansion occurred in HTLV-1-associated myelopathy; multiple sclerosis fell below healthy controls.

This clonotype was picked up many times. Its antigen is as yet unknown. The T cells used for sorted libraries numbered about 930,000, either CD4+ or CD8+. 5'RACE generated cDNA with 10-nucleotide random UMIs. TCRdb re-derived calls from the 5' RACE reads in MiXCR, one entry per CDR3 protein. The table records around 30,000 distinct CDR3 sequences, 4% of them present only once. There are 16 residues in the CDR3. CDR1 SGHVS and CDR2 FQNEAQ come from the germline V gene. V dropped 0 bases and J dropped 0; count of bases not matched to a gene: 1. The chain joins TRBV7-8 to TRBJ2-1; 8 nucleotides match TRBD2. The sequenced sample consisted of CD4+ T cells from blood. The sequence came from a woman in her thirties or forties in good health. CDR3 residues: CASSLASGSSYNEQFF. For the CDR3, the DNA is TGTGCCAGCAGCTTAGCCAGCGGGAGCTCCTACAATGAGCAGTTCTTC.